Detailed here is one T cell receptor beta chain. The antigen remains unidentified. The data were taken from a study of post-analysis software for immune sequencing data. Study-wide points: Samples from one preparation batch, clustered by F measure, grouped strongly together. Patients showed TRBV5-6, TRBV5-1 and TRBV20-1 among a handful of TRBV segments more frequent than in controls.

CDR1 and CDR2 (germline): DFQATT, SNEGSKA (reference sequence). The length of the CDR3 is 18 residues. The V and J ends lost 3 bases and 4 bases, in that order; junction bases with no gene match: 16. Each TCR beta cDNA library carried unique molecular identifiers. TCRdb re-analysed the PCR reads in MiXCR, keeping a single row per CDR3 protein. The sample lists hundreds of thousands of distinct CDR3 sequences, about 38% occurring once. Sequenced sample: blood. This chain links TRBV20-1 with TRBJ1-5; TRBD1 matches 9 bases. The clonotype was recovered from a girl between 10 and 17 years old with multiple sclerosis. CDR3 protein: CSASSLLGDREANQPQHF. The CDR3 DNA sequence: TGCAGTGCTAGCAGCCTACTGGGGGACAGGGAAGCAAATCAGCCCCAGCATTTT.